A selection of T cell receptor beta chains follows, all from one sample in a study of long-term antiretroviral therapy in people with HIV. Assay used: immunoSEQ multiplex PCR; TCRdb lists only in-frame clones, some missing. The sample lists some 43,000 clones, roughly 86% occurring once. The material sequenced was unsorted PBMCs, taken 0.1 years before starting antiretroviral therapy. These receptor sequences come from a woman between 50 and 59 years old with HIV. Both conserved end residues are part of each CDR3. The order of the fields is D gene, clone size, V gene, J gene, CDR3 protein, CDR3 DNA. A D gene is named only where the DNA matches it firmly. Where a row states a size, it is once, few, many or the class of an expanded clone; other rows omit it.

.	.	TRBV5-1	TRBJ1-4	CASSLVPVGREKLFF	TGCGCCAGCAGCTTGGTGCCGGTGGGGCGTGAAAAACTGTTTTTT
.	.	TRBV9	TRBJ1-6	CASSVSTEGYNSPLHF	TGTGCCAGCAGCGTTTCGACGGAGGGGTATAATTCACCCCTCCACTTT
.	.	TRBV6-1	TRBJ2-3	CASSGLTGQGTDTQYF	TGTGCCAGCAGTGGGCTCACAGGGCAGGGCACAGATACGCAGTATTTT
.	.	TRBV7-2	TRBJ2-3	CASSLVKVPTDTQYF	TGTGCCAGCAGCTTAGTAAAGGTCCCCACAGATACGCAGTATTTT
.	few	TRBV30	TRBJ1-6	CAWSVRVGQGKSPLHF	TGTGCCTGGAGTGTACGGGTGGGGCAGGGAAAGTCACCCCTCCACTTT
TRBD2	.	TRBV29-1	TRBJ2-3	CSVQGAGGRTDTQYF	TGCAGCGTCCAGGGAGCGGGGGGGCGGACAGATACGCAGTATTTT
TRBD2	.	TRBV27	TRBJ2-7	CASSWLAGSYEQYF	TGTGCCAGCAGTTGGCTAGCGGGTAGCTACGAGCAGTACTTC
.	.	TRBV10-3	TRBJ2-7	CAIRGGVYEQYF	TGTGCCATCCGGGGTGGAGTCTACGAGCAGTACTTC
.	.	TRBV7-2	TRBJ2-3	CASSPRGPDTQYF	TGTGCCAGCAGCCCACGGGGGCCAGATACGCAGTATTTT
.	.	TRBV5-6	TRBJ1-3	CASSLFVSGRSGNTIYF	TGTGCCAGCAGCTTGTTCGTATCAGGGCGCTCTGGAAACACCATATATTTT
.	.	TRBV30	TRBJ1-2	CAWRGEDSVNGYTF	TGTGCCTGGAGAGGAGAGGACAGCGTGAATGGCTACACCTTC
TRBD2	.	TRBV9	TRBJ2-3	CASSPTNGLAGDTQYF	TGTGCCAGCAGCCCGACTAACGGACTAGCTGGAGATACGCAGTATTTT
TRBD1	.	TRBV5-6	TRBJ2-2	CASSRRDRGATGELFF	TGTGCCAGCAGCCGGAGGGACAGGGGGGCCACCGGGGAGCTGTTTTTT
TRBD1	.	TRBV29-1	TRBJ1-1	CSVRTGDGEAFF	TGCAGCGTAAGAACAGGGGACGGTGAAGCTTTCTTT
TRBD1	.	TRBV19	TRBJ2-1	CASSIPWPGGEQFF	TGTGCCAGTAGTATACCTTGGCCAGGGGGTGAGCAGTTCTTC
.	.	TRBV6-1	TRBJ1-2	CASSDQGLSNYGYTF	TGTGCCAGCAGTGACCAGGGCCTCTCTAACTATGGCTACACCTTC
TRBD2	.	TRBV4-2	TRBJ2-2	CASSQALSGGPTGELFF	TGTGCCAGCAGCCAAGCCCTTAGCGGGGGACCCACCGGGGAGCTGTTTTTT
.	.	TRBV5-5	TRBJ1-5	CASSFRGDSNQPQHF	TGTGCCAGCAGCTTCAGGGGTGACAGCAATCAGCCCCAGCATTTT
.	.	TRBV19	TRBJ1-1	CASSIEWGLNTEAFF	TGTGCCAGTAGTATAGAGTGGGGGCTAAACACTGAAGCTTTCTTT
.	few	TRBV4-2	TRBJ1-6	CASSQDISSYNSPLHF	TGTGCCAGCAGCCAAGATATCAGCTCCTATAATTCACCCCTCCACTTT
TRBD1	.	TRBV9	TRBJ2-3	CASSVVRDRGDTQYF	TGTGCCAGCAGCGTAGTCCGGGACAGGGGAGATACGCAGTATTTT
.	.	TRBV7-9	TRBJ2-4	CASSPSGTSGDIQYF	TGTGCCAGCAGTCCCTCCGGTACATCAGGGGACATTCAGTACTTC
.	.	TRBV29-1	TRBJ2-3	CSVEGSGFGDTQYF	TGCAGCGTTGAAGGCTCGGGGTTCGGAGATACGCAGTATTTT
.	.	TRBV18	TRBJ2-3	CASSPPGTDTQYF	TGTGCCAGCTCACCCCCCGGTACAGATACGCAGTATTTT
.	.	TRBV6-1	TRBJ1-1	CASSERTGSTEAFF	TGTGCCAGCAGTGAACGGACCGGGAGCACTGAAGCTTTCTTT
.	.	TRBV29-1	TRBJ1-2	CSAILTRHYGYTF	TGCAGCGCCATACTCACACGGCACTATGGCTACACCTTC